This is a list of T cell receptor beta chains from one sample in a study of identical twins. Each CDR3 protein gets one entry after TCRdb re-called the 5' RACE reads with MiXCR. The sample includes approximately 530,000 distinct CDR3 sequences, around 20% seen only once; the top ten take 0.4% to 0.6%. These data are also associated with another study on yellow fever vaccine responses in identical twins.

Sample: CD4+ T cells sorted from blood. These receptors were collected from a woman aged 18-29 years in good health. The CDR3 runs from the conserved cysteine through the conserved F or W. D genes are given only for firm matches. A clone size is listed for some rows: how often the clone was seen (once, few, many), or a class if it is expanded.

TRBD1 . TRBJ1-6 TRBV27 TGTGCCAGCAGTTCCCGGACAGGGGGTGGAAATAATTCACCCCTCCACTTT CASSSRTGGGNNSPLHF
TRBD1 few TRBJ2-1 TRBV24-1 TGTGCCACCAGTGATTCAGGGGGAACCTACAATGAGCAGTTCTTC CATSDSGGTYNEQFF
. once TRBJ2-7 TRBV9 TGTGCCAGCAGCGCTGGACCCTTGATGGGTCACGAGCAGTACTTC CASSAGPLMGHEQYF
TRBD2 . TRBJ2-1 TRBV20-1 TGCAGTGCTGATAGCGGGAGGGTCGATGAGCAGTTCTTC CSADSGRVDEQFF
. . TRBJ2-1 TRBV12-3/TRBV12-4 TGTGCCAGCAGTTATCAGAGGTTCAACAATGAGCAGTTCTTC CASSYQRFNNEQFF
. many TRBJ2-1 TRBV5-1 TGCGCCAGCAGCTTGGAGCTAGCCCCGTATAATGAGCAGTTCTTC CASSLELAPYNEQFF
. . TRBJ2-1 TRBV12-3/TRBV12-4 TGTGCCAGCAGTTCCCGTCCACACACCTACAATGAGCAGTTCTTC CASSSRPHTYNEQFF
TRBD2 . TRBJ2-1 TRBV4-2 TGTGCCAGCAGCCAAGGGACTAGCGGGGTTAACTACAATGAGCAGTTCTTC CASSQGTSGVNYNEQFF
. . TRBJ1-4 TRBV6-1 TGTGCCAGCAGTGAGGGGCAGGGAGTTGAAAAACTGTTTTTT CASSEGQGVEKLFF
TRBD2 few TRBJ2-2 TRBV28 TGTGCCAGCAGTTTGTTGACTAGCGGGGGTACCGGGGAGCTGTTTTTT CASSLLTSGGTGELFF
. few TRBJ2-2 TRBV6-1 TGTGCCAGCAATCGAGGATTCTCGAACACCGGGGAGCTGTTTTTT CASNRGFSNTGELFF
TRBD2 few TRBJ2-3 TRBV7-9 TGTGCCAGCAGCTTAGGAGCGGGAGTTACAGATACGCAGTATTTT CASSLGAGVTDTQYF
. . TRBJ2-7 TRBV28 TGTGCCAGCAGGTACTTAAGGGGTTACGAGCAGTACTTC CASRYLRGYEQYF
. once TRBJ2-1 TRBV29-1 TGCAGCGGACGAGGGGGGCCTACCATCGGTACTAATGAGCAGTTCTTC CSGRGGPTIGTNEQFF
. few TRBJ2-2 TRBV29-1 TGCAGCGTTGGGGGGTACACCGGGGAGCTGTTTTTT CSVGGYTGELFF
. . TRBJ2-3 TRBV12-3/TRBV12-4 TGTGCCAGCAGCTTTTTCCGCACAGATACGCAGTATTTT CASSFFRTDTQYF
. many TRBJ2-1 TRBV12-3/TRBV12-4 TGTGCCAGCAGGTTAAGAGGGGACGACAATGAGCAGTTCTTC CASRLRGDDNEQFF
TRBD1 . TRBJ1-6 TRBV6-1 TGTGCCAGCAGTGACACGGGCAACAGGGGGCTGAATTCACCCCTCCACTTT CASSDTGNRGLNSPLHF
. few TRBJ1-4 TRBV2 TGTGCCAGCAGTGAAAATCGACCCCGGGGTAGTGAAAAACTGTTTTTT CASSENRPRGSEKLFF
TRBD2 . TRBJ2-3 TRBV5-1 TGCGCCAGCAGCCTTCTGGGGCTAGCGGGAGGTACAGATACGCAGTATTTT CASSLLGLAGGTDTQYF
TRBD2 few TRBJ2-1 TRBV29-1 TGCAGCTTCGGTAGCGGGAGGATCTCCTACAATGAGCAGTTCTTC CSFGSGRISYNEQFF
. . TRBJ2-5 TRBV14 TGTGCCAGCAGCCGCGCCACAAAGGGTGGAGGCGAAAGGACCCAGTACTTC CASSRATKGGGERTQYF
TRBD2 many TRBJ2-1 TRBV6-5 TGTGCCAGCAGTTATATACCGGGAGGGATCAACAATGAGCAGTTCTTC CASSYIPGGINNEQFF
. . TRBJ2-1 TRBV24-1 TGTGCCACCAGTGATCCAGCGGAGTCCTACAATGAGCAGTTCTTC CATSDPAESYNEQFF
. . TRBJ1-1 TRBV20-1 TGCAGTGCTAGAGAACAGGGAAAGAACACTGAAGCTTTCTTT CSAREQGKNTEAFF
. few TRBJ2-1 TRBV27 TGTGCCAGCAGTCCGAGAGATCTTCCCTCCTACAATGAGCAGTTCTTC CASSPRDLPSYNEQFF
. few TRBJ1-5 TRBV12-3/TRBV12-4 TGTGCCAGCAGCGTCGCTAGCAATCAGCCCCAGCATTTT CASSVASNQPQHF
TRBD2 . TRBJ2-4 TRBV20-1 TGCAGTGCTAGAGGTGAAGCCGGGACTAGCGGGAGTATAGACATTCAGTACTTC CSARGEAGTSGSIDIQYF
TRBD2 few TRBJ2-1 TRBV12-3/TRBV12-4 TGTGCCAGCAGTCGCCGGGGGGTGGATGAGCAGTTCTTC CASSRRGVDEQFF
. . TRBJ1-1 TRBV5-1 TGCGCCAGCAGCCGCCGGGGAGGGGACACTGAAGCTTTCTTT CASSRRGGDTEAFF
. few TRBJ2-1 TRBV14 TGTGCCAGCAGCCATCACGGACGCATCTCCTACAATGAGCAGTTCTTC CASSHHGRISYNEQFF
TRBD2 . TRBJ2-1 TRBV12-3/TRBV12-4 TGTGCCAGCAGTTTGGTACTAGCGGGGGACAATGAGCAGTTCTTC CASSLVLAGDNEQFF
TRBD2 . TRBJ2-3 TRBV12-3/TRBV12-4 TGTGCCAGCAGTCTCAGACTAGCGGGAGGATCCGCAGATACGCAGTATTTT CASSLRLAGGSADTQYF
TRBD2 . TRBJ2-1 TRBV28 TGTGCCAGCAGTCGGGGGATAGCGGGGGCCCCCCCCTACAATGAGCAGTTCTTC CASSRGIAGAPPYNEQFF
. . TRBJ2-1 TRBV2 TGTGCCAGCAGTGACCGTATGGAGCAGTTCTTC CASSDRMEQFF
. . TRBJ2-2 TRBV19 TGTGCCAGTAGTATACCCCAACTAGCTTCCGGGGAGCTGTTTTTT CASSIPQLASGELFF
. few TRBJ1-2 TRBV28 TGTGCCAGCAGTTTTAGGACAGAGGCTGGTGGCTACACCTTC CASSFRTEAGGYTF
. . TRBJ2-6 TRBV24-1 TGTGCCACCAGTGATCAGAGCTCTGGGGCCAACGTCCTGACTTTC CATSDQSSGANVLTF
TRBD2 few TRBJ2-7 TRBV6-9 TGTGCCAGCAGTTTTACTAGCGGACAATACGAGCAGTACTTC CASSFTSGQYEQYF
TRBD2 . TRBJ2-5 TRBV10-3 TGTGCCATCAGTGAGACTAGCGGGCACCAAGAGACCCAGTACTTC CAISETSGHQETQYF
. few TRBJ1-5 TRBV20-1 TGCAGTGCTAAAGTACCAAATCAGCCCCAGCATTTT CSAKVPNQPQHF
. few TRBJ2-1 TRBV11-2 TGTGCCAGCAGCTTTGGGCGGGACTCCTACAATGAGCAGTTCTTC CASSFGRDSYNEQFF
TRBD2 . TRBJ2-1 TRBV19 TGTGCCAGCTCCCTTTATCCCGGGGGGGAGCAGTTCTTC CASSLYPGGEQFF
. . TRBJ2-7 TRBV20-1 TGCAGTGCTAGAGATGGAGCGGGCCCCTCCTACGAGCAGTACTTC CSARDGAGPSYEQYF
. . TRBJ1-5 TRBV20-1 TGCAGTGCTATTTCTCCCGGCAGGGGTAATCAGCCCCAGCATTTT CSAISPGRGNQPQHF
. few TRBJ2-3 TRBV18 TGTGCCAGCTCACCGGGGCTTGACACAGATACGCAGTATTTT CASSPGLDTDTQYF